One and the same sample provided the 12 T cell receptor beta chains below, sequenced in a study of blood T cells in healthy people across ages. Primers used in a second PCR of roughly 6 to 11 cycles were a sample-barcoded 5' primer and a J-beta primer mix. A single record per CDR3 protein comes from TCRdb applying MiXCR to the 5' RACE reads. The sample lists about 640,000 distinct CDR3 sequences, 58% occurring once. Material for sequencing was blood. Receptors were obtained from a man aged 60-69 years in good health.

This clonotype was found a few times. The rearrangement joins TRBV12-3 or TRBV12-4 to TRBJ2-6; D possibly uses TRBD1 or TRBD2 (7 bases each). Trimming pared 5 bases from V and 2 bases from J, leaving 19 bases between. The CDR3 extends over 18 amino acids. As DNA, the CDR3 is TGTGCCAGCAGTCGGGGGGACAGTTATCACCCTGGGGCCAACGTCCTGACTTTC. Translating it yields CASSRGDSYHPGANVLTF.

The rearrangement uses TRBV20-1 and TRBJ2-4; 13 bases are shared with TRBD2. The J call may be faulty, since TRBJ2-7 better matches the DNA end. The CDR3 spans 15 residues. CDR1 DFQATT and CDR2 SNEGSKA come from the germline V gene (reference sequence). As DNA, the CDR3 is TGCAGTGCCGGCGGACTAGCGGGGGAGAGCCACGAGCAGTACTTC. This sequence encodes CSAGGLAGESHEQYF.

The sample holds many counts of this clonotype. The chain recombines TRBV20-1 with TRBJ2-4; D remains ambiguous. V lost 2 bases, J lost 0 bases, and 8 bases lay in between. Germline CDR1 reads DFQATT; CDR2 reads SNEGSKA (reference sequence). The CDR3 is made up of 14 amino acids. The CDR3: CSARPGLAKNIQYF. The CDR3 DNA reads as TGCAGTGCTAGACCTGGATTAGCCAAAAACATTCAGTACTTC.

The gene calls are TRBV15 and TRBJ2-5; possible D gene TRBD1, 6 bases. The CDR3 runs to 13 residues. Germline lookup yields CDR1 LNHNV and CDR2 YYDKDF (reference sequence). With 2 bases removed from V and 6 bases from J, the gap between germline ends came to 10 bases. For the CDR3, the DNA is TGTGCCACCAGCAGAAACAGGGAAAAGACCCAGTACTTC. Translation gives CATSRNREKTQYF.

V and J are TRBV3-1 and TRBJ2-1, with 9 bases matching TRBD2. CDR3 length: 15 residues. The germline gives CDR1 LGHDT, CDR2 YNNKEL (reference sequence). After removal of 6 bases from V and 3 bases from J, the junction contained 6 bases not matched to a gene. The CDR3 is CASSPSGGFYNEQFF. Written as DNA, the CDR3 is TGTGCCAGCAGTCCCAGCGGGGGGTTCTACAATGAGCAGTTCTTC.

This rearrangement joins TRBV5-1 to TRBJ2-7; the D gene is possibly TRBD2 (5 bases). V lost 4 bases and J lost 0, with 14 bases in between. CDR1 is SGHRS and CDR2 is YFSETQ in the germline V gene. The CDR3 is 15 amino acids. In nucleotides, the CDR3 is TGCGCCAGCAGCCCTAGTATAGCGTCCTCCTACGAGCAGTACTTC. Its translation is CASSPSIASSYEQYF.

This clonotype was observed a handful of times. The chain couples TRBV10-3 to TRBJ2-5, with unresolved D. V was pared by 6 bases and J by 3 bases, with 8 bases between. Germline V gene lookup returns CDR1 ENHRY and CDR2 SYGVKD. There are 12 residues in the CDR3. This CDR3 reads CAIRTVEETQYF. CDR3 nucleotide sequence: TGTGCCATCAGAACAGTCGAAGAGACCCAGTACTTC.

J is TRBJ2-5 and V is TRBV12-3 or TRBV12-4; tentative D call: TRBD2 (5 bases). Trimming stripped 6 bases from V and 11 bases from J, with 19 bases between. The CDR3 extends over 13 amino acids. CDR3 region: CASSNLLGHEQYF. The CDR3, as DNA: TGTGCCAGCAGCAACCTACTAGGTCATGAGCAGTACTTC.

This CDR3 is CASSQVPPGLASQETQYF. CDR3 nucleotides: TGTGCCAGCAGCCAAGTTCCCCCGGGACTAGCTAGCCAAGAGACCCAGTACTTC. The rearrangement joins TRBV3-1 to TRBJ2-7, with TRBD2 matching 9 bases. The tail of the sequence fits TRBJ2-5 better, so the J call may be wrong. The CDR3 consists of 18 residues. The germline gives CDR1 LGHDT, CDR2 YNNKEL (reference sequence).

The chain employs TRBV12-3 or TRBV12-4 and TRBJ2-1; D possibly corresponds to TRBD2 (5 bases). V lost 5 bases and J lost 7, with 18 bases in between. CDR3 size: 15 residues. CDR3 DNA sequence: TGTGCCAGCAGTCCCTCGGGCGGACGGGGAAATGAGCAGTTCTTC. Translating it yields CASSPSGGRGNEQFF.

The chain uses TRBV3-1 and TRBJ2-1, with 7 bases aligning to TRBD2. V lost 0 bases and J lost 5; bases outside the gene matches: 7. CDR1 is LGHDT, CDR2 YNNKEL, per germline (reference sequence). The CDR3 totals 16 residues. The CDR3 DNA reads TGTGCCAGCAGCCAAGACAGCGGGGTCCCCGACAATGAGCAGTTCTTC. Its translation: CASSQDSGVPDNEQFF.

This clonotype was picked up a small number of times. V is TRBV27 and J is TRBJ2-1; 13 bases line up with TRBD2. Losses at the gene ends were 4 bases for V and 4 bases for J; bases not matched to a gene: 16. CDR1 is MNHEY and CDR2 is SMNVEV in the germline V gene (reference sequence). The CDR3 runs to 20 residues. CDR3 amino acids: CASSSPYRTSGGGTYNEQFF. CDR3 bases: TGTGCCAGCAGTTCCCCCTACAGAACTAGCGGGGGGGGTACGTACAATGAGCAGTTCTTC.